Below, one T cell receptor beta chain is given with its context. The sample comes from a study of blood T cell repertoires in COVID-19. About the study: COVID-19 samples from acute and convalescent phases originated in the United States, Italy and Spain. T cells, B-cell-depleted T cells, or PBMCs provided the cDNA or gDNA that served as material.

Authors' data handling: Reference gene primer amplification yielded estimated nucleated cell counts. Profiled with immunoSEQ multiplex PCR; TCRdb holds only in-frame clones, not every one. The V and J calls and clone size come from that table; D and trimming were worked out from the DNA. This repertoire shows roughly 300,000 clones, around 80% found once; its top ten account for approximately 1.1%. The CDR3 length is 13 residues. The germline CDR1 and CDR2 sequences are ENHRY and SYGVKD. V lost 2 bases and J lost 3, with 7 bases in between. Sequencing was performed on peripheral blood. The TCR sequence derives from a woman aged 50 to 60 with acute or convalescent COVID-19. The chain joins TRBV10-3 to TRBJ1-2, with TRBD1 as a possible D gene (5 bases). The CDR3 loop is CAISEDRDYGYTF. CDR3 in DNA: TGTGCCATCAGTGAGGACAGAGACTATGGCTACACCTTC.